This T cell receptor (beta chain) was documented in a study of cytomegalovirus exposure and HLA in healthy donors. Study-wide background: In a previous analysis, 117 million unique TCR beta sequences were found from some 180 million T cells. The study, taken as a whole, reports: The study recorded 150 to 200 TCR beta chains that were cytomegalovirus-associated. V- and J-gene trimming in TCR beta was tied to a missense DCLRE1C variant by an analysis performed later.

Unrecorded immune exposures were likely, despite nominal health at sampling. The trim removed 0 bases at V and 4 bases at J, leaving 5 bases unmatched. Germline lookup yields CDR1 SGDLS and CDR2 YYNGEE. This CDR3 is built from 16 residues. The PCR had 60 Vbeta and 13 Jbeta primers. Profiling relied on immunoSEQ multiplex PCR, and the TCRdb table lists in-frame clones only, not all of them. This table has 110,000 or so clones, about 80% appearing once. Details on this clone: Its cognate antigen is unknown.

The chain recombines TRBV9 with TRBJ2-2; 8 bases map to TRBD1. The clonotype originates from a human donor in good health. Input material: PBMCs. CDR3 DNA: TGTGCCAGCAGCGTAGGACAGGGGTTGTCCACCGGGGAGCTGTTTTTT. Translated, it gives CASSVGQGLSTGELFF.